Listed below are T cell receptor beta chains from one sample, sequenced in a study of tumor and adjacent non-tumor tissue in lung cancer. Using its own MiXCR run on the multiplex PCR reads, TCRdb lists one record per CDR3 protein. The sample has about 86,000 distinct CDR3 sequences, 76% seen once. Sequenced: distant non-tumor lung tissue. These receptors all come from a woman aged 45-59 years with non-small cell lung cancer. Both conserved end residues are part of each CDR3. The order of the fields is V gene, D gene, clone size, J gene, CDR3 DNA, CDR3 protein. A D gene is named only where the DNA matches it firmly. Size is stated for part of the rows, as once, few or many counts, or as a class when the clone is expanded.

TRBV13	.	.	TRBJ2-2	TGTGTCAGCATCCGCCGAACAGGGATTGTAACCGGGGAGCTGTTTTTT	CVSIRRTGIVTGELFF
TRBV6-6	.	.	TRBJ2-1	TGTGCCAGCAACTCCGGGAGACCCTTCGGTAATGAGCAGTCCTTC	CASNSGRPFGNEQSF
TRBV6-1	.	once	TRBJ1-1	TGTGCCACCAGTGAAGGCCAAACTGAAGCTTTCTTT	CATSEGQTEAFF
TRBV4-1	.	.	TRBJ2-2	TGCGCCAGCAGCCAAGAACAAGGACAGAACACCGGGGAGCTGTTCTTT	CASSQEQGQNTGELFF
TRBV6-5	TRBD1	many	TRBJ2-7	TGTGCCAGCAGACGTAGGACAGGGGGGGAAAGCGAGCAGTACTTC	CASRRRTGGESEQYF
TRBV11-2	.	.	TRBJ2-7	TGTGCCAGGAGCCTGACGGACAGTACCTACGAGCAGTACTTC	CARSLTDSTYEQYF
TRBV28	TRBD1	.	TRBJ1-1	TGTGCCAGCGCAAAACAGGGGGCAAGAACTGATGCTTTCTTT	CASAKQGARTDAFF
TRBV5-5	.	.	TRBJ2-1	TGTGCCAGCAGCTTGGGAGGGAGGCAATACAATGAGCAATTATTC	CASSLGGRQYNEQLF
TRBV12-3/TRBV12-4	.	.	TRBJ2-1	TGTGCCACTAATTACGGGAATGAGCAGTTCTTC	CATNYGNEQFF
TRBV5-5	.	.	TRBJ2-2	TGTGCCAGCAACTTGGAGCGTACGAACACCGGGAAGCTGTTTTTT	CASNLERTNTGKLFF
TRBV19	TRBD2	.	TRBJ2-7	TGTGCCAGTAGTCCGGGACTAGGATACGGGCAGTATTTC	CASSPGLGYGQYF
TRBV14	.	.	TRBJ2-3	TGTGCCAGCAGCCAAGATGTCGGGTCAGATACACAGTATTTT	CASSQDVGSDTQYF
TRBV12-3/TRBV12-4	TRBD1	.	TRBJ2-3	TGTGCCAGCAGTGACAGGGTGGAGACAACATATACTCAGTATTTT	CASSDRVETTYTQYF
TRBV7-9	.	many	TRBJ2-7	TGTGCCAGCAGCCAGGGGTTCTACGAGCAGTACTTC	CASSQGFYEQYF
TRBV6-1	.	.	TRBJ2-2	TGTGCCAACAGTGTTCAGGACACGCACACCGGGGAGCTGTTTTTT	CANSVQDTHTGELFF
TRBV28	TRBD2	.	TRBJ2-2	TGTGCCAGCAGTTTACCCCTAGCGGACCATACCGGGGAGCTGTTTTTT	CASSLPLADHTGELFF
TRBV5-5	.	once	TRBJ2-7	TGTGCCAGCTGGTTCTCCACTTTCGACAGAGCCTACGAGCAGTACTTT	CASWFSTFDRAYEQYF
TRBV25-1	.	many	TRBJ1-2	TGTGCCAGCATGGGACCCGCCTATGGCTACACCTTC	CASMGPAYGYTF
TRBV11-2	TRBD2	few	TRBJ2-3	TGTGCCAGCACCGGACTAGCGGGAGTCCCAGATACGCAGTATTTT	CASTGLAGVPDTQYF
TRBV6-6	TRBD1	.	TRBJ1-1	TGTGCCTGCAGTTACACAGGGGAGACTGAAGCTTTCTTT	CACSYTGETEAFF
TRBV5-1	.	.	TRBJ2-5	TGCGCCAGCAGCTCTACCGGGACTTCTACAAGAGACCAGTACTTC	CASSSTGTSTRDQYF
TRBV11-2	.	.	TRBJ2-7	TGTGCCAGCAGCACCTGGATAGCGCGCACCTACGAGCAGTACTTC	CASSTWIARTYEQYF
TRBV10-2	.	.	TRBJ2-3	TGCACCAGCAGTAGCGTAGATACGCAGTATTTT	CTSSSVDTQYF
TRBV5-4	.	.	TRBJ2-7	TGTGCCAGCAGCTTAAACGAGGACCGGGCCTACGAGCGGTACTTC	CASSLNEDRAYERYF
TRBV4-2	.	.	TRBJ2-1	TGTGCCAGCAGCCGAGAGGGGTATGGCGGGCCCTACAATGAGCAGTTCTTC	CASSREGYGGPYNEQFF
TRBV12-3/TRBV12-4	.	many	TRBJ1-1	TGTGCCAGCACCTCGGGAGTGAACACTGAAGCTTTCTTT	CASTSGVNTEAFF
TRBV5-5	.	many	TRBJ2-3	TGTGCCAGCAGCCCCCAGACGACTTCAGATACGCAGTATTTT	CASSPQTTSDTQYF
TRBV6-2/TRBV6-3	.	.	TRBJ2-2	TGCGCCAACAGGGCCCCATTCCACACCAGGGAGCTGTTTTTT	CANRAPFHTRELFF
TRBV6-1	.	.	TRBJ2-1	TGTGCCAGCCGGTCGCTAATACCGAGCTCCTATAATGAGCAGTTCTTC	CASRSLIPSSYNEQFF
TRBV11-2	.	once	TRBJ2-3	TGTACCAGCAGCCTATCTGGGACAGATACGCAGTATTTT	CTSSLSGTDTQYF
TRBV18	TRBD2	.	TRBJ2-7	TGTGCCAACTCACGGGGGGGGACCGGCAGGTACGAGCAGTACTTC	CANSRGGTGRYEQYF
TRBV12-5	TRBD1	.	TRBJ2-7	TGTGCTAGTGATCCCAGGACAGGGGAACCCTACGAGGAGTACTTC	CASDPRTGEPYEEYF
TRBV12-3/TRBV12-4	TRBD2	many	TRBJ2-7	TGTGCCAGCAGTTTTGTGGGAGGGACCTACGAGCAGTACTTC	CASSFVGGTYEQYF
TRBV29-1	TRBD1	.	TRBJ2-1	TGCAGCGTTAGTTTGCCCGGACAGGGTCGGAATGAGCAGTTCTTC	CSVSLPGQGRNEQFF